Sequencing of this T cell receptor beta chain was carried out in a study of T cells after yellow fever vaccination. Study-wide background: The SMART-Seq v4 Ultra Low Input method served to prepare the low-cell-number fractions.

TCRdb independently ran MiXCR on the 5' RACE reads; one entry per CDR3 protein. This table holds around 310,000 distinct CDR3 sequences, 4% to 5.5% found once. This clonotype was detected many times. The antigen remains unidentified. V dropped 5 bases and J dropped 8; count of bases not matched to a gene: 5. There are 13 residues in the CDR3. The germline V gene encodes CDR1 SGHTA and CDR2 FQGNSA. General study results and limits: Reappearance after the booster was seen for most primary-vaccination clones, at roughly 96% CD4 and 80% to 90% CD8.

The chain combines TRBV7-2 with TRBJ2-1; 8 nucleotides line up with TRBD1. The material sequenced was PBMCs, taken 15 days after the yellow fever booster vaccination. This TCR derives from a man between 18 and 29 years old who received the YFV17D yellow fever vaccine. CDR3 in DNA: TGTGCCAGCAGCATGACAGGGGTATATGAGCAGTTCTTC. Protein sequence: CASSMTGVYEQFF.